Below are 28 T cell receptor beta chains sequenced from a single sample in a study of CD8 T cells in ankylosing spondylitis (dated by TCRdb to about 2017). Their antigen targets remain unknown. Receptor libraries were prepared by 5' RACE. The sample was run on an Illumina HiSeq 2500. Using fastp at Q25 and MiXCR, TCRdb reprocessed the public reads and kept productive beta chains. Entries that share a CDR3 protein sequence are merged under the most common genes and DNA. Across this sample there are under 450,000 distinct CDR3 sequences, with under 20% seen only once. The top ten clonotypes cover 0.85% to 1.3% of the sample. Findings and caveats that apply to the study as a whole: Blood from ankylosing spondylitis patients appeared to be characterized by a TCR beta motif composed of 7 to 9 highly homologous amino acid variants.

What was sequenced was blood, either unsorted or a sorted T cell fraction (not recorded which). All receptors come from a male donor with ankylosing spondylitis.

This chain uses TRBV5-8 with TRBJ1-1; 10 nucleotides agree with TRBD1. Germline V gene data show CDR1 as SGHTS and CDR2 as YDEGEE. The CDR3 is made up of 16 amino acids. The ends lost 4 bases at V and 6 bases at J; junction bases unmatched: 12. The CDR3 loop reads CASSDTGTGVEAEAFF. Here the CDR3 DNA reads TGTGCCAGCAGCGACACCGGGACAGGGGTTGAAGCTGAAGCTTTCTTT.

The chain has TRBV5-1 and TRBJ2-7, with 13 bases identical to TRBD2. From germline, CDR1 is SGHRS and CDR2 YFSETQ. Trimming cost V 2 bases and J 7 bases; bases outside gene matches: 6. CDR3 length: 15 amino acids. CDR3 loop: CASSFTSGGAWEQYF. The DNA of the CDR3 is TGCGCCAGCAGCTTCACTAGCGGGGGGGCCTGGGAGCAGTACTTC.

This clonotype was seen a handful of times. The rearrangement uses TRBV5-1 and TRBJ2-1, with 14 bases lining up with TRBD2. Germline trimming cut 4 bases from V and 1 base from J; bases unmatched to any gene: 10. The CDR3 totals 19 residues. In germline, CDR1 is SGHRS, CDR2 YFSETQ. CDR3 nucleotide sequence: TGCGCCAGCAGCCTATCGGGGACTAGCGGGAGTCGTTCCTACAATGAGCAGTTCTTC. This translates into CASSLSGTSGSRSYNEQFF.

The rearrangement joins TRBV7-8 to TRBJ1-5; TRBD1 might be the D (6 bases). Germline CDR1 and CDR2: SGHVS and FQNEAQ. V was shortened by 7 bases and J by 7 bases, with 14 bases between the two germline ends. CDR3 length: 13 residues. The CDR3 region has the DNA TGTGCCAGCACCCTACAGGGCGGGCAGCCCCAGCATTTT. Its translation: CASTLQGGQPQHF.

The V and J genes are TRBV20-1 and TRBJ1-2; D is unresolved. Germline V gives CDR1 DFQATT, CDR2 SNEGSKA (reference sequence). This CDR3 contains 14 residues. Trimming left V 3 bases short and J 0 bases short, with 11 bases between. As DNA, the CDR3 is TGCAGTGCTAGGAGGTCGGGGTCTAACTATGGCTACACCTTC. Protein product: CSARRSGSNYGYTF.

The CDR3 region is CSAALAGGNEQYF. CDR3 nucleotide sequence: TGCAGTGCCGCTCTAGCGGGAGGAAACGAGCAGTACTTC. V gene TRBV20-1 combines with J gene TRBJ2-7; 11 bases are shared with TRBD2. The germline V gene encodes CDR1 DFQATT and CDR2 SNEGSKA (reference sequence). Trimming removed 6 bases from V and 5 bases from J; junction bases left unmatched: 6. This CDR3 spans 13 amino acids.

The chain uses TRBV20-1 and TRBJ2-3; D could derive from TRBD1 or TRBD2 (5 bases each). The CDR3 covers 15 residues. In germline, CDR1 is DFQATT, CDR2 SNEGSKA (reference sequence). V was pared by 0 bases and J by 6 bases, with 16 bases between. The chain's CDR3 is CSARDRLGVRDTQYF. As DNA, the CDR3 is TGCAGTGCTAGAGATAGACTGGGGGTGAGGGATACGCAGTATTTT.

The CDR3 region is CSVTQGLLNTEAFF. DNA for the CDR3: TGCAGTGTTACACAGGGGCTACTGAACACTGAAGCTTTCTTT. The chain links TRBV20-1 to TRBJ1-1, with 7 bases that match TRBD1. The CDR3 sequence is 14 residues long. Germline V lookup: CDR1 DFQATT, CDR2 SNEGSKA (reference sequence). Trimming took 7 bases from V and 0 from J; bases not matched to a gene: 8.

The CDR3 loop is CSQGQGADTQYF. The CDR3 DNA follows: TGCAGCCAGGGACAGGGGGCAGATACGCAGTATTTT. V gene TRBV29-1 combines with J gene TRBJ2-3, with TRBD1 matching over 11 bases. Germline CDR1 and CDR2: SQVTM and ANQGSEA. After removal of 8 bases from V and 4 bases from J, the junction contained 2 bases not matched to a gene. The CDR3 runs to 12 residues.

This clonotype occurred many times. The chain joins TRBV5-1 to TRBJ1-2; TRBD1 is a possible D gene (5 bases). Germline CDR1 SGHRS, CDR2 YFSETQ. V was shortened by 4 bases and J by 3 bases, with 7 bases between the two germline ends. The length of the CDR3 is 12 residues. Here the CDR3 DNA reads TGCGCCAGCAGCAAGACAGACTATGGCTACACCTTC. Its translation: CASSKTDYGYTF.

There are a few counts of this clonotype. The rearrangement uses TRBV7-9 and TRBJ1-2, with a weak D call TRBD1 (6 bases). The length of the CDR3 is 13 residues. Germline loops: CDR1 SEHNR, CDR2 FQNEAQ (reference sequence). The V end was cut by 5 bases, the J end by 9 bases, with 16 bases between. CDR3 sequence reads: CASSIRQDSRYTF. DNA of the CDR3: TGTGCCAGCAGCATCCGACAGGATTCTCGCTACACCTTC.

This clonotype was observed a handful of times. The J gene is TRBJ2-5, the V gene TRBV2; D may be TRBD2 (5 bases). V was pared by 4 bases and J by 0 bases, with 12 bases between. Germline V gene data show CDR1 as SNHLY and CDR2 as FYNNEI. The CDR3 consists of 15 residues. For the CDR3, the DNA is TGTGCCAGCAGTGGAAAGAGCGGATACCAAGAGACCCAGTACTTC. Its protein is CASSGKSGYQETQYF.

This clonotype was seen at least ten times. The chain is built from TRBV3-1 and TRBJ2-5; no reliable D call. V was cut by 2 bases and J by 3 bases, with 1 base left in between. The CDR3 runs 11 residues. The germline V gene encodes CDR1 LGHDT and CDR2 YNNKEL (reference sequence). The CDR3 DNA reads as TGTGCCAGCAGCCAAAAAGAGACCCAGTACTTC. Translation: CASSQKETQYF.

J is TRBJ2-4 and V is TRBV5-1, with TRBD1 matching 12 bases. The CDR3 is 16 residues long. Unmatched junction bases numbered 8, after V lost 2 bases and J lost 8 bases. The germline gives CDR1 SGHRS, CDR2 YFSETQ. The CDR3 DNA is TGCGCCAGCAGCTTATCAGGGACAGGGGGCCGTGACATTCAGTACTTC. It translates to CASSLSGTGGRDIQYF.

The chain uses TRBV4-3 and TRBJ1-4; possibly TRBD1 for D (6 bases). The CDR3 consists of 18 residues. Trimming removed 0 bases at V and 4 bases at J, with 18 bases between. Germline loops: CDR1 LGHNA, CDR2 YSLEER. CDR3 nucleotide sequence: TGCGCCAGCAGCCAAGATCCACCCGGCGGGACAATTAATGAAAAACTGTTTTTT. Translated, it gives CASSQDPPGGTINEKLFF.

The chain couples TRBV7-2 to TRBJ1-5; D ambiguous. The V gene's germline CDR1 is SGHTA and CDR2 FQGNSA. The CDR3 runs 15 residues. V was clipped by 5 bases and J by 0 bases, with 11 bases between them. CDR3 loop: CASSRSPASNQPQHF. As DNA, the CDR3 is TGTGCCAGCAGCCGCTCGCCGGCTAGCAATCAGCCCCAGCATTTT.

This clonotype has only a few counts. The rearrangement joins TRBV19 to TRBJ2-1, with 11 bases lining up with TRBD1. With V trimmed by 4 bases and J by 6 bases, 8 bases remained unmatched. The CDR3 has 16 residues. Per the germline V gene, CDR1 is LNHDA and CDR2 is SQIVND (reference sequence). CDR3 amino acids: CASSNTGTGGVNEQFF. The CDR3 DNA reads TGTGCCAGTAGTAATACCGGGACAGGGGGAGTCAATGAGCAGTTCTTC.

This clonotype was detected many times. This chain links TRBV6-1 with TRBJ2-1, with D uncertain. Germline V gives CDR1 MNHNS, CDR2 SASEGT. Trimming removed 3 bases at V and 2 bases at J, with 8 bases between. The CDR3 is 14 amino acids. CDR3 region: CASSDGRTYNEQFF. The CDR3 DNA reads as TGTGCCAGCAGTGACGGTAGAACCTACAATGAGCAGTTCTTC.

This clonotype appeared a few times. Germline and junction disagree at one end, which may indicate a read error. The chain combines TRBV12-3 or TRBV12-4 with TRBJ2-7; 8 bases line up with TRBD2. The CDR3 extends over 13 amino acids. CDR3 DNA: TGTGCCAGCAATTTAGCGGGAACCTACGAGCAGTACTTC. As protein: CASNLAGTYEQYF.

This chain links TRBV20-1 with TRBJ2-1; 7 positions match TRBD2. CDR1 DFQATT and CDR2 SNEGSKA come from the germline V gene (reference sequence). After removal of 8 bases from V and 4 bases from J, the junction contained 8 bases not matched to a gene. The CDR3 sequence is 13 residues long. The CDR3 sequence is CSTQGAGYNEQFF. The CDR3 DNA reads as TGCAGTACCCAAGGAGCGGGATACAATGAGCAGTTCTTC.

Here the CDR3 DNA reads TGCGCCAGCAGCCAAGACGGGACAGGGGGCGGTCAGCCCCAGCATTTT. The encoded protein is CASSQDGTGGGQPQHF. The chain recombines TRBV4-1 with TRBJ1-5, with TRBD1 identical over 12 bases. Unmatched junction bases numbered 3, after V lost 0 bases and J lost 6 bases. The CDR3 contains 16 residues. Germline-derived CDR1 and CDR2 are MGHRA and YSYEKL.

This sequence joins TRBV27 and TRBJ2-5, with D unresolved. V was clipped by 0 bases and J by 5 bases, with 10 bases between them. In germline, CDR1 is MNHEY, CDR2 SMNVEV (reference sequence). The CDR3 runs 14 residues. The CDR3 spells CASSLSALSETQYF. The CDR3 coding sequence is TGTGCCAGCAGTTTATCGGCACTTTCGGAGACCCAGTACTTC.

The V call is TRBV2, the J call TRBJ2-7; 9 nucleotides agree with TRBD1. This CDR3 has 15 amino acids. V shed 6 bases and J 4 bases; nucleotides not matched to a gene: 10. Germline CDR1 is SNHLY and CDR2 is FYNNEI. The CDR3 region has the DNA TGTGCCAGCAGAACGGGACAGGGACTCGGATACGAGCAGTACTTC. Translation: CASRTGQGLGYEQYF.

The V gene is TRBV9, the J gene TRBJ1-2; D is undetermined. Germline V gene data show CDR1 as SGDLS and CDR2 as YYNGEE. V lost 0 bases, J lost 4 bases, and 10 bases lay in between. CDR3 size: 14 residues. This CDR3 reads CASSVAAGAYGYTF. The CDR3 coding sequence is TGTGCCAGCAGCGTAGCGGCTGGAGCCTATGGCTACACCTTC.

V gene TRBV29-1 combines with J gene TRBJ2-5, with TRBD2 matching 9 bases. Germline values: CDR1 SQVTM, CDR2 ANQGSEA. The CDR3 spans 14 residues. V lost 1 base to trimming and J lost 4 bases; unmatched junction nucleotides: 4. CDR3 DNA: TGCAGCGTTGAAGTTCTAGCGGGGCTAGAGACCCAGTACTTC. This sequence encodes CSVEVLAGLETQYF.

V is TRBV18 and J is TRBJ1-1; TRBD1 matches at 7 bases. CDR1 is KGHSH, CDR2 LQKENI, per germline. The ends lost 5 bases at V and 11 bases at J; junction bases unmatched: 8. This CDR3 contains 12 residues. The CDR3 sequence: CASSRTGPGAFF. In DNA, the CDR3 is TGTGCCAGCTCAAGGACAGGCCCTGGGGCTTTCTTT.

The genes are TRBV6-2 or TRBV6-3 and TRBJ2-1, with 11 nucleotides matching TRBD1. The CDR3 totals 16 residues. Germline CDR1 MNHEY, CDR2 SVGEGT. V trimming: 4 bases; J trimming: 9 bases; junction bases outside the gene matches: 11. CDR3 sequence: CASSFSPGQGVGEQFF. For the CDR3, the DNA is TGTGCCAGCAGTTTTTCCCCGGGACAGGGGGTCGGTGAGCAGTTCTTC.

J is TRBJ1-1 and V is TRBV20-1, with TRBD1 matching over 7 bases. The V gene's germline CDR1 is DFQATT and CDR2 SNEGSKA (reference sequence). The length of the CDR3 is 12 residues. DNA of the CDR3: TGCAGCCCGACAGGGCCGAACACTGAAGCTTTCTTT. This sequence encodes CSPTGPNTEAFF.